Detailed here is one T cell receptor (beta chain). This specimen comes from a study of blood T cell repertoires in COVID-19. Seattle cases were enrolled at active infection and followed longitudinally. Study processing details: By means of reference gene primer amplification, nucleated cell counts were estimated. Only in-frame clones appear in the TCRdb table, and some are missing; sequencing was by immunoSEQ multiplex PCR. D and trimming come from the DNA, and the V and J calls and clone size come from that table. Among 87,000 or so clones listed, 90% were seen once. The CDR3 covers 13 residues. Trimming stripped 1 base from V and 4 bases from J, with 7 bases between. Germline CDR1 is SGHVS and CDR2 is FNYEAQ.

The V gene is TRBV7-6, the J gene TRBJ2-5; D is ambiguous. The sample consisted of peripheral blood. The TCR sequence derives from a man younger than 35 with COVID-19, enrolled during active disease. CDR3 DNA sequence: TGTGCCAGCAGCTTAGTGAGCATAGAGACCCAGTACTTC. Translation: CASSLVSIETQYF. Using reference TRBV7-6 and TRBJ2-5 for the parts outside the CDR3, the full variable domain is GAGVSQSPRYKVTKRGQDVALRCDPISGHVSLYWYRQALGQGPEFLTYFNYEAQQDKSGLPNDRFSAERPEGSISTLTIQRTEQRDSAMYRCASSLVSIETQYFGPGTRLLVL.